A selection of T cell receptor beta chains follows, all from one sample in a study of T cell repertoires in cytomegalovirus infection. No antigens are known for them. TCRdb reanalysed the reads using MiXCR and keeps one entry per CDR3 protein. Of under 150,000 distinct CDR3 sequences in the sample, 24% are singletons; the top ten hold 34%. Material: PBMCs, sequenced either directly or after in vitro stimulation (not recorded which). The receptors come from a human donor in good health (CMV status not recorded). Some clones in this sample may be carry-over from other donors' samples. Both conserved end residues are part of each CDR3. The D gene is left open where the match is weak. Clone size is shown for a subset of rows, as once, few, many or a class of expanded clone.

abundance	v_gene	len	d_gene	j_gene	CDR3nt	CDR3aa
many	TRBV12-3/TRBV12-4	13	.	TRBJ1-1	TGTGCCAGCAGAGTACAGGTTAACACTGAAGCTTTCTTT	CASRVQVNTEAFF
many	TRBV11-1	14	.	TRBJ1-1	TGTGCCAGCAGCTTCGAAGGAGGATACACTGAAGCTTTCTTT	CASSFEGGYTEAFF
few	TRBV12-3/TRBV12-4	15	.	TRBJ2-1	TGTGCCAGCAGCCGAACGGAGAGCTCCTACAATGAGCAGTTCTTC	CASSRTESSYNEQFF
.	TRBV7-2	13	.	TRBJ1-2	TGTGCCAGCAGCTTAGCAACAGAGTATGGCTACACCTTC	CASSLATEYGYTF
.	TRBV7-2	16	TRBD2	TRBJ2-1	TGTGCCAGCAGCCGCCGGACTAGCGGGAGAGGGAATGAGCAGTTCTTC	CASSRRTSGRGNEQFF
many	TRBV7-8	11	.	TRBJ1-3	TGTGCCAGCAGCGGTGGAAACACCATATATTTT	CASSGGNTIYF
few	TRBV20-1	14	.	TRBJ1-4	TGCAGTGCTAGTTCCGGGACTGCCTTTGAAAAACTGTTTTTT	CSASSGTAFEKLFF
.	TRBV4-3	15	TRBD1	TRBJ1-1	TGCGCCAGCAGCCCAGAAGGACAGGGTATCGCTGAAGCTTTCTTT	CASSPEGQGIAEAFF
.	TRBV6-5	16	.	TRBJ2-1	TGTGCCAGCAGTGGCCCGGGCCCCCGCTCCTACAATGAGCAGTTCTTC	CASSGPGPRSYNEQFF
.	TRBV4-1	12	.	TRBJ1-1	TGCGCCAGCACCGGACGGAACACTGAAGCTTTCTTT	CASTGRNTEAFF
many	TRBV6-1	14	.	TRBJ1-2	TGTGCCAGCATCGGACAGAAAATTAACTATGGCTACACCTTC	CASIGQKINYGYTF
.	TRBV6-1	12	TRBD1	TRBJ2-1	TGTGCCGGCCGGGACAGGGTGAATGAGCAGTTCTTC	CAGRDRVNEQFF
many	TRBV7-2	17	TRBD2	TRBJ2-3	TGTGCCAGCAGCCAGTCGCTACTAGCGGGAGGGCCGGATACGCAGTATTTT	CASSQSLLAGGPDTQYF
.	TRBV24-1	17	TRBD1	TRBJ1-1	TGTGCCACCAGGGCCGGACAGGGTAGAGCCATGAACACTGAAGCTTTCTTT	CATRAGQGRAMNTEAFF
many	TRBV6-6	15	.	TRBJ2-1	TGTGCCAGCAGTTACTTTGCGGGGTCATACAATGAGCAGTTCTTC	CASSYFAGSYNEQFF
few	TRBV11-2	14	TRBD1	TRBJ2-5	TGTGCCAGCAGTCACAGGGGGCGCAGGGAGACCCAGTACTTC	CASSHRGRRETQYF
few	TRBV28	16	.	TRBJ2-5	TGTGCCAGCAGTTTAATGGTGACCGATGGTGCTGAGACCCAGTACTTC	CASSLMVTDGAETQYF
many	TRBV7-2	16	TRBD2	TRBJ2-5	TGTGCCAGCAGCTTATCACCCGGGACTAGAAAAGAGACCCAGTACTTC	CASSLSPGTRKETQYF
few	TRBV7-2	14	.	TRBJ2-6	TGTGCCAGCAGCGGTAAAAATGGGGCCAACGTCCTGACTTTC	CASSGKNGANVLTF
many	TRBV7-2	15	TRBD1	TRBJ2-5	TGTGCCAGCAGCGCTGACAGGGGGTATCTCGAGACCCAGTACTTC	CASSADRGYLETQYF
many	TRBV7-4	16	.	TRBJ2-2	TGTGCCAGCAGGTCGTCAGGGGCGCAGGGCACCGGGGAGCTGTTTTTT	CASRSSGAQGTGELFF
once	TRBV4-2	18	TRBD1	TRBJ2-7	TGTGCCAGCAGCCAAGATTTGGGAAGACAGGGGGTCCACGATGAGCAGTACTTC	CASSQDLGRQGVHDEQYF
few	TRBV9	15	TRBD2	TRBJ2-5	TGTGCCAGCAGCACTAGCGGGACGTACCAAGAGACCCAGTACTTC	CASSTSGTYQETQYF
.	TRBV19	15	.	TRBJ2-7	TGTGCCAGTAGTATAGATTCGGCGGGTAGCTACGAGCAGTACTTC	CASSIDSAGSYEQYF
many	TRBV7-2	11	TRBD1	TRBJ1-2	TGTGCCGGAAGACAGGGGAATGGCTACACCTTC	CAGRQGNGYTF
few	TRBV11-2	12	.	TRBJ1-2	TGTGCCAGCAGCCCTAGGGACATTGGCTACACCTTC	CASSPRDIGYTF
.	TRBV27	16	TRBD2	TRBJ2-1	TGTGCCAGCAGTTTAATGGCGGGAGTGGCCTACAATGAGCAGTTCTTC	CASSLMAGVAYNEQFF
few	TRBV18	15	.	TRBJ2-1	TGTGCCAGCTCACCGCGAGGCGGGATTAACAATGAGCAGTTCTTC	CASSPRGGINNEQFF
few	TRBV5-1	14	TRBD2	TRBJ2-5	TGCGCCAGCAGCCCGGGACTAGCGAAAGAGACCCAGTACTTC	CASSPGLAKETQYF
.	TRBV30	12	.	TRBJ1-2	TGTGCCTGGAGTGTCTTGGGCTATGGCTACACCTTC	CAWSVLGYGYTF
few	TRBV28	14	TRBD1	TRBJ1-2	TGTGCCAGCAGTTTCCGGGACAGGGCCTCTGGCTACACCTTC	CASSFRDRASGYTF
few	TRBV18	12	.	TRBJ2-1	TGTGCCAGCTCACCTGTTGGGGGTGAGCAGTTCTTC	CASSPVGGEQFF
.	TRBV12-3/TRBV12-4	16	TRBD2	TRBJ2-5	TGTGCCAGCACCCCCGGGGGGAGCGCAACCCAAGAGACCCAGTACTTC	CASTPGGSATQETQYF
.	TRBV4-1	13	.	TRBJ2-5	TGCGCCAGCAGCTTCGGGATGACAGAGACCCAGTACTTC	CASSFGMTETQYF
.	TRBV11-3	14	.	TRBJ2-5	TGTGCCAGCAGCTTACCGGGATTCCAAGAGACCCAGTACTTC	CASSLPGFQETQYF
.	TRBV7-9	17	TRBD2	TRBJ2-4	TGTGCCAGCAGCCACCCTAGCGGGAACATAGCCAAAAACATTCAGTACTTC	CASSHPSGNIAKNIQYF
.	TRBV7-9	15	.	TRBJ2-5	TGTGCCAGCATCAGGGAGCGGTTCGGGAAGGAGACCCAGTACTTC	CASIRERFGKETQYF
.	TRBV29-1	13	.	TRBJ2-1	TGCAGCGTTGACCGGGAGTTCCCCAATGAGCAGTTCTTC	CSVDREFPNEQFF
many	TRBV7-2	16	TRBD2	TRBJ2-1	TGTGCCAGCAGCTCCTTGACTAGCGCCCCTTACAATGAGCAGTTCTTC	CASSSLTSAPYNEQFF
few	TRBV6-2/TRBV6-3	17	TRBD2	TRBJ2-3	TGTGCCAGCAGTTATCCCATAGCGGGAGGTCCCACAGATACGCAGTATTTT	CASSYPIAGGPTDTQYF
many	TRBV19	16	TRBD1	TRBJ1-5	TGTGCCAGTAGTAAAAAACAGGGGAGGGAAAGACAGCCCCAGCATTTT	CASSKKQGRERQPQHF
.	TRBV5-1	16	TRBD1	TRBJ1-3	TGCGCCAGCAGCTCCGGGACAGCGACCTCTGGAAACACCATATATTTT	CASSSGTATSGNTIYF
few	TRBV29-1	13	TRBD1	TRBJ1-6	TGCAGCGTGTGGACAGGGGGCGGTTCACCCCTCCACTTT	CSVWTGGGSPLHF